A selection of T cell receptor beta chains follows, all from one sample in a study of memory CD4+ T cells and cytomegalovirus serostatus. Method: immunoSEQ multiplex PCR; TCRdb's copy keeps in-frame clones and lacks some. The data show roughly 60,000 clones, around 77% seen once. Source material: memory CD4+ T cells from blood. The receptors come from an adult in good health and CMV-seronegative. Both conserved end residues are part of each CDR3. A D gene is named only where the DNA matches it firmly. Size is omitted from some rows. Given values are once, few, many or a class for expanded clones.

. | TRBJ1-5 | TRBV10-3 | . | TGTGCCATCAGTGACAGGGTCGGGCAGCCCCAGCATTTT | CAISDRVGQPQHF
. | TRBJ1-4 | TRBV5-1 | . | TGCGCCAGCAGTTTGGGTGAAGCTAATGAAAAACTGTTTTTT | CASSLGEANEKLFF
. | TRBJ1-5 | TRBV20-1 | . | TGCAGTGCTACGGGGTCTCAGCCCCAGCATTTT | CSATGSQPQHF
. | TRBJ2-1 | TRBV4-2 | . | TGTGCCAGCAGCCAAGATACGGTGGGTGAGCAGTTCTTC | CASSQDTVGEQFF
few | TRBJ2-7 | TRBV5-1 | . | TGCGCCAGCAGCACGCCGGACAGCGCCAAAGAGTACTTC | CASSTPDSAKEYF
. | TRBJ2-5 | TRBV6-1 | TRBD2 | TGTGCCAGCAGTGGAGCGGGGGCTCCGCAAGAGACCCAGTACTTC | CASSGAGAPQETQYF
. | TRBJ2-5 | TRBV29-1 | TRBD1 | TGCAGCGCCGCGGACAGGGCATACGAGACCCAGTACTTC | CSAADRAYETQYF
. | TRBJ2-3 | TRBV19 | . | TGTGCCAGTAGTATAGCAGATACGCAGTATTTT | CASSIADTQYF
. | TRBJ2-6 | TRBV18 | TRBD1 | TGTGCCAGCTCACAGGACAGGGGTGCTGGGGCCAACGTCCTGACTTTC | CASSQDRGAGANVLTF
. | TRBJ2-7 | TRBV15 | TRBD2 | TGTGCCACCAGCATCCGCGGACTAGCGGGAGTTGTATCCTACGAGCAGTACTTC | CATSIRGLAGVVSYEQYF